Listed below are T cell receptor beta chains from one sample, sequenced in a study of cytomegalovirus exposure and HLA in healthy donors. TCRdb keeps only in-frame clones here, not all; method: immunoSEQ multiplex PCR. The sample contains about 150,000 clones, 80% to 85% of which appear only once. Sample: PBMCs. Receptors originate from a boy aged 2 to 10 in good health and CMV-seronegative. Each CDR3 is given with its conserved first and last residue. The D gene is left open where the match is weak.

-	TRBV7-9	TRBJ2-3	CSSSLVGADTQYF	TGTTCCAGCAGCTTAGTAGGGGCAGATACGCAGTATTTT
-	TRBV28	TRBJ2-2	CASSLLQGNTGELFF	TGTGCCAGCAGTTTACTACAGGGTAACACCGGGGAGCTGTTTTTT
TRBD2	TRBV7-9	TRBJ2-1	CASRLAGGTEQFF	TGTGCCAGTCGACTAGCGGGAGGGACTGAGCAGTTCTTC
TRBD2	TRBV19	TRBJ2-7	CASPTSGGARRILTYEQYF	TGTGCCAGTCCGACTAGCGGGGGGGCCAGACGTATTTTGACCTACGAGCAGTACTTC
TRBD2	TRBV29-1	TRBJ2-1	CSVEMRLAGYSRNEQFF	TGCAGCGTTGAGATGAGACTAGCGGGGTACAGTCGTAATGAGCAGTTCTTC
-	TRBV7-2	TRBJ2-2	CASSRGVSNTGELFF	TGTGCCAGCAGCCGGGGAGTTTCGAACACCGGGGAGCTGTTTTTT
TRBD1	TRBV7-9	TRBJ1-3	CASSSQGVSGNTIYF	TGTGCCAGCAGCTCGCAGGGGGTCTCTGGAAACACCATATATTTT
TRBD1	TRBV28	TRBJ2-6	CASSRLGQGEEANVLTF	TGTGCCAGCAGCCGCTTAGGACAGGGAGAGGAGGCCAACGTCCTGACTTTC
TRBD2	TRBV12-5	TRBJ2-4	CASGLFSSGKLLGIQYF	TGTGCTAGTGGTTTGTTCTCTAGCGGGAAATTGCTGGGCATTCAGTACTTC
-	TRBV11-2	TRBJ2-7	CASSFGGFYEQYF	TGTGCCAGCAGCTTCGGCGGCTTCTACGAGCAGTACTTC